Sequencing of this T cell receptor beta chain was carried out in a study of blood T cell repertoires in COVID-19. Clones were sequenced by immunoSEQ multiplex PCR, and TCRdb holds only the in-frame ones, with some missing. Among some 140,000 clones listed, 65% to 80% were seen once. V lost 6 bases and J 3 bases, leaving 16 bases between the germline ends. Germline V lookup: CDR1 SGHRS, CDR2 YFSETQ. This CDR3 contains 15 residues. The sequenced sample consisted of peripheral blood. The sequence derives from a man older than 75 with acute or convalescent COVID-19. This sequence joins TRBV5-1 and TRBJ2-1; possible D gene TRBD2, 7 bases. Here the CDR3 DNA reads TGCGCCAGCACCGGAGGGGGGGCGAACTACAATGAGCAGTTCTTC. Translating it yields CASTGGGANYNEQFF.